This T cell receptor beta chain was recovered during a study of tumor and adjacent non-tumor tissue in lung cancer. On the study more broadly: The patients, 10 to 11 men and a handful of women, were 31 to 76 with stage I to III disease.

TCRbeta libraries were built with three rounds of nested PCR, modified from ARM-PCR. TCRdb ran MiXCR on the multiplex PCR reads and lists one entry per CDR3 protein. The data show over 60,000 distinct CDR3 sequences, roughly 80% seen once. This sample's RNA came from whole unsorted tissue. Newly diagnosed lung cancer patients had thoracic surgery in China, August–late 2014, without prior chemotherapy. As to this clonotype: The junction does not match germline at one end; this may be a read error.

The CDR3 length is 13 residues. Germline V gene sequence: CDR1 ENHRY, CDR2 SYGVKD. The rearrangement uses TRBV10-3 and TRBJ1-2; D gene unclear. The sequenced sample consisted of lung tumor tissue. The TCR sequence derives from a woman aged 45-60 years with non-small cell lung cancer. The CDR3 sequence: CAISEGGGYGYSF. The CDR3 bases are TGTGCCATCAGTGAAGGCGGAGGCTATGGCTACAGCTTC.